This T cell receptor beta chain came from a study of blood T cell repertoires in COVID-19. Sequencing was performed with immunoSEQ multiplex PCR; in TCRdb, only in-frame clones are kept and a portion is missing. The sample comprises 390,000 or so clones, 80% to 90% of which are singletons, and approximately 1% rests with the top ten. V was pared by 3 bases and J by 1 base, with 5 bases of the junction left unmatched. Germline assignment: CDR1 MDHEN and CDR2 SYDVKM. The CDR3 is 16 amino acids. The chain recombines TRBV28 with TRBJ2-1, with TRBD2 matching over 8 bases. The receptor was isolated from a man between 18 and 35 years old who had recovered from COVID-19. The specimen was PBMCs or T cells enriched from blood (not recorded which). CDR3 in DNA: TGTGCCAGCAGTTTTGGTGTAGCGGGATCCTACAATGAGCAGTTCTTC. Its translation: CASSFGVAGSYNEQFF.